A single sample gave rise to the 20 T cell receptor beta chains below, sequenced in a study of T cells in Graves' hyperthyroidism and ophthalmopathy. What was amplified from RNA transcripts were TCR beta CDR3 regions. HTBI primers were employed in a first-round RT-PCR of the TCR CDR3. One entry per CDR3 protein, called by TCRdb with MiXCR from the multiplex PCR reads. The data hold a few hundred thousand distinct CDR3 sequences, with 15% to 20% observed a single time. Sequenced material: blood. Source of these receptors: a woman in her 30s with Graves' ophthalmopathy.

This clonotype was seen repeatedly, ten times or more. The rearrangement uses TRBV28 and TRBJ2-3; the D is unclear. Trimming pared 6 bases from V and 6 bases from J, leaving 13 bases between. This CDR3 spans 13 amino acids. Germline CDR1 MDHEN, CDR2 SYDVKM. The CDR3 loop reads CASSSGPVDTQYF. For the CDR3, the DNA is TGTGCCAGCAGCTCTGGGCCGGTGGATACGCAGTATTTT.

This clonotype was observed many times. J is TRBJ2-5 and V is TRBV13; 8 nucleotides align to TRBD1. With V trimmed by 1 base and J by 4 bases, 8 bases remained unmatched. This CDR3 is 16 amino acids long. Germline CDR1 reads PRHDT; CDR2 reads FYEKMQ (reference sequence). For the CDR3, the DNA is TGTGCCAGCAGCTTAGAAGGGACAGGAGGGAGAGAGACCCAGTACTTC. It codes for CASSLEGTGGRETQYF.

This chain links TRBV6-1 with TRBJ2-1; 7 positions match TRBD2. The germline gives CDR1 MNHNS, CDR2 SASEGT. CDR3 length: 13 residues. V lost 8 bases and J lost 4; bases outside the gene matches: 5. The CDR3 DNA reads as TGTGCCAGCCGGGAGGCTACATACAATGAGCAGTTCTTC. Its translation is CASREATYNEQFF.

This chain joins TRBV7-9 and TRBJ1-3, with 7 bases identical to TRBD1. Germline CDR1 SEHNR, CDR2 FQNEAQ (reference sequence). The junction had 0 bases not matched to a gene; V was cut back by 8 bases and J by 2 bases. The CDR3 covers 12 residues. The CDR3 DNA sequence: TGTGCCAGCGGGACAGCTGGAAACACCATATATTTT. Translation gives CASGTAGNTIYF.

This clonotype was counted at least ten times. This chain joins TRBV6-1 and TRBJ2-1; 8 bases fit TRBD2. Germline loops: CDR1 MNHNS, CDR2 SASEGT. The CDR3 is 16 amino acids. With 1 base clipped from V and 8 bases from J, the junction kept 10 bases outside the gene matches. Here the CDR3 reads CASSEGRPSGLDEQFF. CDR3 nucleotide sequence: TGTGCCAGCAGTGAAGGGAGGCCTTCGGGACTAGATGAGCAGTTCTTC.

The rearrangement links TRBV28 to TRBJ1-2, with TRBD1 as a possible D gene (6 bases). The germline V and J ends were trimmed by 6 bases and 1 base, with 9 bases remaining between them. The CDR3 has 13 residues. The V gene's germline CDR1 is MDHEN and CDR2 SYDVKM. This chain's CDR3 is CASRLGGNYGYTF. The CDR3 DNA reads as TGTGCCAGCAGGCTAGGGGGTAACTATGGCTACACCTTC.

This clonotype was counted ten times or more. The rearrangement joins TRBV20-1 to TRBJ1-5; 7 bases match TRBD1. Germline lookup yields CDR1 DFQATT and CDR2 SNEGSKA (reference sequence). This CDR3 has 13 residues. V lost 5 bases, J lost 2 bases, and 3 bases stayed unmatched. The CDR3 here is CSAPDRGNQPQHF. The CDR3, as DNA: TGCAGTGCTCCCGACAGGGGCAATCAGCCCCAGCATTTT.

This clonotype was detected ten times or more. The J gene is TRBJ1-5, the V gene TRBV7-2, with D possibly TRBD1 on 6 matching bases. The CDR3 totals 14 residues. CDR1 is SGHTA and CDR2 is FQGNSA in the germline V gene. The V end lost 7 bases, the J end lost 0 bases, and 10 bases lay between the germline ends. CDR3 amino acids: CASKDSYSNQPQHF. As DNA, the CDR3 is TGTGCCAGCAAGGACAGCTATAGCAATCAGCCCCAGCATTTT.

This clonotype was counted many times. V gene TRBV30 combines with J gene TRBJ1-1; D is unclear. Germline assignment: CDR1 GTSNPN and CDR2 SVGIG (reference sequence). V dropped 2 bases and J dropped 0 bases, with 4 bases sitting between them. The length of the CDR3 is 12 residues. This CDR3 is CAWSWVNTEAFF. The CDR3, as DNA: TGTGCCTGGAGTTGGGTGAACACTGAAGCTTTCTTT.

The chain uses TRBV9 and TRBJ1-4, with 9 positions matching TRBD1. Germline loops: CDR1 SGDLS, CDR2 YYNGEE. After removal of 2 bases from V and 8 bases from J, the junction contained 10 bases not matched to a gene. The CDR3 consists of 16 residues. CDR3 DNA sequence: TGTGCCAGCAGCGTCTCCCCGGACAGGGGAGAAGAAAAACTGTTTTTT. It translates to CASSVSPDRGEEKLFF. The full variable domain, in which reference TRBV9 and TRBJ1-4 provide the parts outside the CDR3, is DSGVTQTPKHLITATGQRVTLRCSPRSGDLSVYWYQQSLDQGLQFLIQYYNGEERAKGNILERFSAQQFPDLHSELNLSSLELGDSALYFCASSVSPDRGEEKLFFGSGTQLSVL.

This clonotype occurred many times. V usage is TRBV20-1 and J usage is TRBJ1-1; D remains unclear. The germline CDR1 and CDR2 sequences are DFQATT and SNEGSKA (reference sequence). CDR3 length equals 12 residues. Trimming took 0 bases from V and 4 from J, leaving 6 bases between them. CDR3 DNA: TGCAGTGCTAGAGATTGGGGCACTGAAGCTTTCTTT. This sequence encodes CSARDWGTEAFF.

With regard to this clonotype: A much larger clone sits a single nucleotide away, making a read error possible. The rearrangement joins TRBV7-3 to TRBJ2-7, with TRBD1 as a possible D gene (7 bases). This CDR3 has 16 residues. Germline CDR1 SGHTA, CDR2 FQGTGA. V lost 2 bases and J 5 bases, leaving 19 bases between the germline ends. The CDR3 coding sequence is TGTGCCAGCAGCTTAGTGGCTAGCGTAGGGGGCAACGAGCAGTACTTC. It codes for CASSLVASVGGNEQYF.

This clonotype was seen at least ten times. V usage is TRBV12-3 or TRBV12-4 and J usage is TRBJ2-7; 8 bases align to TRBD1. With 6 bases clipped from V and 5 bases from J, the junction kept 6 bases outside the gene matches. The CDR3 totals 13 residues. The CDR3 coding sequence is TGTGCCAGCAGCCGTGACAGGGGTGACGAGCAGTACTTC. This encodes CASSRDRGDEQYF.

This clonotype came up many times. The chain couples TRBV30 to TRBJ1-1, with a possible D match to TRBD1 (5 bases). The germline gives CDR1 GTSNPN, CDR2 SVGIG (reference sequence). Between the trimmed V and J ends, which lost 4 bases and 5 bases, there was a span of 14 bases. CDR3 length: 13 residues. CDR3 sequence (DNA): TGTGCCTGGAAGGGCAGGGTTTTGACTGAAGCTTTCTTT. This sequence encodes CAWKGRVLTEAFF.

V is TRBV7-3 and J is TRBJ1-6; TRBD1 is a possible D gene (5 bases). The CDR3 runs to 15 residues. Per the germline V gene, CDR1 is SGHTA and CDR2 is FQGTGA. V lost 0 bases and J 9 bases, leaving 12 bases between the germline ends. The CDR3, as DNA: TGTGCCAGCAGCTTAACGTCAGGGTTGGCTTCACCCCTCCACTTT. Encoded protein: CASSLTSGLASPLHF.

At least ten counts were recorded for this clonotype. The rearrangement joins TRBV7-2 to TRBJ2-7, with a possible D match to TRBD2 (6 bases). CDR3 size: 14 residues. V was shortened by 6 bases and J by 2 bases, with 14 bases between the two germline ends. Germline values: CDR1 SGHTA, CDR2 FQGNSA. Here the CDR3 DNA reads TGTGCCAGCAGGAAGGGACTTGCGACCTACGAGCAGTACTTC. Residues: CASRKGLATYEQYF.

As regards this clonotype: One base away lies a much larger clone, so this may be a sequencing read error. The rearrangement joins TRBV18 to TRBJ2-5; no reliable D call. Germline-derived CDR1 and CDR2 are KGHSH and LQKENI. The CDR3 contains 14 residues. DNA of the CDR3: TGTGCCAGCTCACCAAGGCTAACACAAGAGGCCCAGTACTTC. It codes for CASSPRLTQEAQYF.

This clonotype was counted between two and nine times. The rearrangement uses TRBV5-1 and TRBJ2-1; 13 nucleotides line up with TRBD2. The V segment lost 3 bases and the J segment 1 base; nucleotides outside the gene matches: 7. There are 18 residues in the CDR3. CDR1 is SGHRS, CDR2 YFSETQ, per germline. CDR3 nucleotide sequence: TGCGCCAGCAGCTCGGGATTACTAGCGGGAGGGTCCTACAATGAGCAGTTCTTC. It translates to CASSSGLLAGGSYNEQFF.

This clonotype was seen at least ten times. This rearrangement joins TRBV7-2 to TRBJ2-7; D is possibly TRBD1 (6 bases). This CDR3 has 15 residues. V was trimmed by 1 base and J by 3 bases, leaving 13 bases between them. Germline V gene data show CDR1 as SGHTA and CDR2 as FQGNSA. The CDR3 loop is CASSLGPPRGYEQYF. In nucleotides, the CDR3 is TGTGCCAGCAGCTTAGGCCCTCCCAGGGGCTACGAGCAGTACTTC.

A few counts support this clonotype. The rearrangement uses TRBV27 and TRBJ2-1, with 9 bases identical to TRBD1. CDR1 and CDR2 (germline): MNHEY, SMNVEV (reference sequence). This CDR3 spans 16 amino acids. The V gene end was trimmed by 7 bases and the J gene end by 4 bases; junction bases not matched to a gene: 11. The CDR3 loop is CASNNRGPPKYNEQFF. The CDR3 DNA sequence: TGTGCCAGCAACAACAGGGGGCCCCCTAAATACAATGAGCAGTTCTTC.